The text below deals with one T cell receptor beta chain. The data belong to a study of patients and donors after allogeneic stem cell transplantation. CDR1 is LGHNA, CDR2 YSLEER, per germline. V shed 0 bases, J shed 9 bases, and the junction held 7 bases outside the gene matches. This CDR3 comprises 15 residues. Via MiXCR, TCRdb re-called the RT-PCR reads, giving one row per CDR3 protein. The sample includes approximately 140,000 distinct CDR3 sequences, approximately 40% of them seen just once. The rearrangement joins TRBV4-3 to TRBJ1-5; 8 bases fit TRBD1. The TCR originated in a human donor who was either an allogeneic HSCT recipient or a stem cell or donor lymphocyte infusion donor (not recorded which). It is not recorded whose cells these are; they may come from a transplant donor. Material for sequencing was blood, either unsorted or a sorted T cell fraction (not recorded which). The CDR3, as DNA: TGCGCCAGCAGCCAAGATACGACAGGGGTCCGGCCCCAGCATTTT. Its protein product is CASSQDTTGVRPQHF.